A single sample is the source of the 4 T cell receptor beta chains below, sequenced in a study of shared clonotypes between healthy human individuals. Repertoires were generated with immunoSEQ multiplex PCR, while TCRdb's copy carries only in-frame clones and drops some. The sample shows a few million clones, around 94% of them seen only once. Input material: naive CD4+ T cells sorted from blood. Subset given: CD45RA+ positively selected. The receptors were sampled from a man aged 18-30 years in good health.

V usage is TRBV4-3 and J usage is TRBJ1-6; D is undetermined. CDR3 length: 18 amino acids. Germline V CDR1 and CDR2: LGHNA, YSLEER. Trimming cost V 0 bases and J 3 bases, with 15 bases left between them. Here the CDR3 reads CASSQEGSGQYYNSPLHF. Here the CDR3 DNA reads TGCGCCAGCAGCCAAGAAGGGTCCGGTCAGTACTATAATTCACCCCTCCACTTT.

J is TRBJ2-1 and V is TRBV19; 15 bases fit TRBD2. Trimming at V came to 7 bases and at J to 10 bases, leaving 14 bases not matched to a gene. The CDR3 is 17 amino acids. Germline V lookup: CDR1 LNHDA, CDR2 SQIVND (reference sequence). CDR3 DNA sequence: TGTGCCAGTACCCCGGGAGGACTAGCGGGGGGGGAATGGGAGCAGTTCTTC. The encoded protein is CASTPGGLAGGEWEQFF.

V usage is TRBV7-2 and J usage is TRBJ2-2; 10 positions agree with TRBD2. V dropped 1 base and J dropped 4; count of bases not matched to a gene: 3. CDR1 and CDR2 from the germline V gene are SGHTA and FQGNSA. The length of the CDR3 is 16 residues. CDR3 nucleotide sequence: TGTGCCAGCAGCTTAGTACTAGCGGGGATCACCGGGGAGCTGTTTTTT. It yields the protein CASSLVLAGITGELFF. The variable domain in full, completed from reference TRBV7-2 and TRBJ2-2, reads GAGVSQSPSNKVTEKGKDVELRCDPISGHTALYWYRQSLGQGLEFLIYFQGNSAPDKSGLPSDRFSAERTGGSVSTLTIQRTQQEDSAVYLCASSLVLAGITGELFFGEGSRLTVL.

V is TRBV5-1 and J is TRBJ1-4, with 7 positions matching TRBD1. The V and J ends lost 4 bases and 3 bases, in that order; junction bases with no gene match: 6. This CDR3 contains 15 residues. CDR1 is SGHRS and CDR2 is YFSETQ in the germline V gene. The DNA of the CDR3 is TGCGCCAGCAGCGCAGGACAGGCCCCTAATGAAAAACTGTTTTTT. Its translation is CASSAGQAPNEKLFF.